This T cell receptor (beta chain) was identified in a study of blood T cells in healthy people across ages. The germline gives CDR1 LGHDT, CDR2 YNNKEL (reference sequence). This CDR3 is 14 amino acids long. V dropped 7 bases and J dropped 0 bases, with 10 bases sitting between them. The authors isolated at least 6.5 million PBMCs per sample. Combining a sample-barcoded 5' primer with a J-beta primer mix, a second PCR ran for roughly 6 to 12 cycles. Each cDNA molecule was tagged by a template-switch adaptor with 12 random nucleotides. TCRdb re-derived calls from the 5' RACE reads in MiXCR, one entry per CDR3 protein. There are approximately 290,000 distinct CDR3 sequences in the sample; roughly 29% occur only once, and over 25% lies in the top ten.

Material for sequencing was blood. This chain links TRBV3-1 with TRBJ1-3; D remains unclear. This TCR derives from a woman between 70 and 85 years old in good health. The chain's CDR3 is CASTYGPSGNTIYF. The DNA of the CDR3 is TGTGCCAGCACCTATGGACCCTCTGGAAACACCATATATTTT.